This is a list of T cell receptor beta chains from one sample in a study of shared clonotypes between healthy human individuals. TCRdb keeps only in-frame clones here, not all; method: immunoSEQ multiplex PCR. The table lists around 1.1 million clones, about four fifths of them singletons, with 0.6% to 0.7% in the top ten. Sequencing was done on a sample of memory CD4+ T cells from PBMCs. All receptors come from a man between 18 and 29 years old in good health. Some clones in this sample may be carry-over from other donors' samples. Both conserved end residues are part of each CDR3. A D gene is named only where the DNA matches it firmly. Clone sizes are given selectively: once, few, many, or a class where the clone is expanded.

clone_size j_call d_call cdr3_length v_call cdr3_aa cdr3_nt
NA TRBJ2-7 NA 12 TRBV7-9 CASSFRRGEQYF TGTGCCAGCAGCTTTCGCAGGGGCGAGCAGTACTTC
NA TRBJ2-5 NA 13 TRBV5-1 CASSSGPQETQYF TGCGCCAGCAGCTCCGGGCCGCAAGAGACCCAGTACTTC
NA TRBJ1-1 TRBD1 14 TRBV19 CASTAGGLPKGAFF TGTGCCAGTACCGCAGGGGGGCTCCCCAAGGGAGCTTTCTTT
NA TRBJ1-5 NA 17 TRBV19 CASSIDLTAYSNQPQHF TGTGCCAGTAGTATAGACCTTACAGCCTATAGCAATCAGCCCCAGCATTTT
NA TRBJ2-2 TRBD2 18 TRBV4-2 CASSQKVIAGGNTGELFF TGTGCCAGCAGCCAAAAGGTTATAGCGGGAGGGAACACCGGGGAGCTGTTTTTT
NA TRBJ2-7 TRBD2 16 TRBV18 CASSIRDSGTTYEQYF TGTGCCAGCTCAATTCGGGATAGCGGGACAACCTACGAGCAGTACTTC
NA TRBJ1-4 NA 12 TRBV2 CASSGAGEKLFF TGTGCCAGCAGCGGAGCAGGGGAAAAACTGTTTTTT
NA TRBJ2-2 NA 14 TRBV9 CASTRDSNTGELFF TGTGCCAGCACCCGAGACAGTAACACCGGGGAGCTGTTTTTT
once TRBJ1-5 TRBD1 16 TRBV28 CASSVGDRARNQPQHF TGTGCCAGCAGTGTGGGGGACAGGGCTAGGAATCAGCCCCAGCATTTT
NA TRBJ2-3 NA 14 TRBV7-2 CASVRVPGTDTQYF TGTGCCAGCGTGCGGGTCCCGGGCACAGATACGCAGTATTTT
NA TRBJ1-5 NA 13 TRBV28 CASMFGGNQPQHF TGTGCCAGCATGTTCGGCGGCAATCAGCCCCAGCATTTT
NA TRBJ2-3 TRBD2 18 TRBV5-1 CASSSLAGGSLRADTQYF TGCGCCAGCAGCTCACTAGCGGGAGGGTCCCTTCGCGCAGATACGCAGTATTTT
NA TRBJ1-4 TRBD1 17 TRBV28 CASSFWGQAATNEKLFF TGTGCCAGCAGTTTCTGGGGACAGGCCGCAACTAATGAAAAACTGTTTTTT
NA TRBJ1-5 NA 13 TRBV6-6 CASSLSSRQPQHF TGTGCCAGCAGCCTATCGTCCCGCCAGCCCCAGCATTTT
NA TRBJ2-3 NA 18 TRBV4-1 CASSQTLTPDRPTDTQYF TGCGCCAGCAGCCAAACTCTCACTCCGGACAGACCCACAGATACGCAGTATTTT
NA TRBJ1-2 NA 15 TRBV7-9 CASSSQDGTYYGYTF TGTGCCAGCAGCTCCCAGGACGGAACGTACTATGGCTACACCTTC
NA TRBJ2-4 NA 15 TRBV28 CASSSSARAKNIQYF TGTGCCAGCAGCTCCTCGGCCAGAGCCAAAAACATTCAGTACTTC
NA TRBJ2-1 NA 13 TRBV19 CASSPDYRYEQFF TGTGCCAGTAGTCCCGATTATCGGTATGAGCAGTTCTTC
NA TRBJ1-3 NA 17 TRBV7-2 CASSLVVRPLSGNTIYF TGTGCCAGCAGCTTAGTCGTCAGGCCGCTCTCTGGAAACACCATATATTTT
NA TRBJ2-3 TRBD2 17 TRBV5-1 CASSRTSGGPSTDTQYF TGCGCCAGCAGCAGGACTAGCGGGGGACCTAGCACAGATACGCAGTATTTT
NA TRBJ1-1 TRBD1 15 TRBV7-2 CASSLSGTGVTEAFF TGTGCCAGCAGCTTGTCCGGGACAGGGGTCACTGAAGCTTTCTTT
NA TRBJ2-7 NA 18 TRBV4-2 CASSQGPAGGGNTYEQYF TGTGCCAGCAGCCAAGGACCCGCGGGCGGAGGGAATACCTACGAGCAGTACTTC
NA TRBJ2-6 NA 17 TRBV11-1 CASRSPGHSSGANVLTF TGTGCCAGCAGGAGCCCAGGGCACAGCTCTGGGGCCAACGTCCTGACTTTC
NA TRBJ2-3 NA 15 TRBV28 CASSHYGVGTDTQYF TGTGCCAGCAGCCATTATGGGGTGGGCACAGATACGCAGTATTTT
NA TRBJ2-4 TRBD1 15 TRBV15 CATSSRTGDGDIQYF TGTGCCACCAGCTCCAGGACAGGGGATGGGGACATTCAGTACTTC
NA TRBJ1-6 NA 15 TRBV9 CASSVLGHEGSPLHF TGTGCCAGCAGCGTTTTGGGTCACGAGGGCTCACCCCTCCACTTT
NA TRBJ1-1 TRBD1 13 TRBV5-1 CASSLDRGPEAFF TGCGCCAGCAGCCTGGACAGGGGTCCTGAAGCTTTCTTT
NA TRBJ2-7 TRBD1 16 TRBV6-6 CAISGQGAQSSYEQYF TGTGCCATCAGTGGGCAGGGGGCCCAAAGCTCCTACGAGCAGTACTTC
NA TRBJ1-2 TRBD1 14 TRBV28 CASSFPQGAHGYTF TGTGCCAGCAGTTTCCCACAGGGGGCTCATGGCTACACCTTC
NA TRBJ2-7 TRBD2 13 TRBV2 CASSTGTSVEQYF TGTGCCAGCAGTACCGGGACTAGCGTCGAGCAGTACTTC
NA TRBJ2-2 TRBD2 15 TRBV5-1 CASSLGLAMSGELFF TGCGCCAGCAGCTTGGGACTAGCTATGAGCGGGGAGCTGTTTTTT
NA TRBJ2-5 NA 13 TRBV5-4 CASSLATEETQYF TGTGCCAGCAGCTTGGCCACAGAAGAGACCCAGTACTTC
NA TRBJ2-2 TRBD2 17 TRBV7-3 CASSLLGSGNPPGELFF TGTGCCAGCAGCTTATTAGGTAGCGGGAACCCCCCCGGGGAGCTGTTTTTT
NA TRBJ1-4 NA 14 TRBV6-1 CASRETGWGEKLFF TGTGCCAGCAGGGAAACAGGGTGGGGTGAAAAACTGTTTTTT
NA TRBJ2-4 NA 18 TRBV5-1 CASRSVPDIFVAKNIQYF TGCGCCAGTAGGTCCGTTCCGGACATATTCGTAGCCAAAAACATTCAGTACTTC
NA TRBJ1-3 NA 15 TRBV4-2 CASSQDLQRGNTIYF TGTGCCAGCAGCCAAGATCTCCAGCGAGGAAACACCATATATTTT
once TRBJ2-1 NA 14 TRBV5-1 CATRGGLMNNEQFF TGCGCCACCAGGGGGGGACTAATGAACAATGAGCAGTTCTTC
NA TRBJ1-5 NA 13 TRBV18 CASTNSFGQPQHF TGTGCCAGCACGAACAGCTTCGGTCAGCCCCAGCATTTT
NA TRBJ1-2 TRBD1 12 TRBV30 CAWGQGPGGYTF TGTGCCTGGGGACAGGGTCCGGGTGGCTACACCTTC
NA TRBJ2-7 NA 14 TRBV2 CASRLGPNSYEQYF TGTGCCAGCAGGCTGGGACCCAACTCCTACGAGCAGTACTTC
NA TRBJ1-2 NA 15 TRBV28 CASSSDSAQNYGYTF TGTGCCAGCAGCTCTGACAGCGCCCAGAACTATGGCTACACCTTC
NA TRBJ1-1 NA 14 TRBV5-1 CASSLARVDTEAFF TGCGCCAGCAGCTTGGCCAGGGTGGACACTGAAGCTTTCTTT
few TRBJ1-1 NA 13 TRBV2 CASSGLGNTEAFF TGTGCCTCCTCAGGACTGGGGAACACTGAAGCTTTCTTT
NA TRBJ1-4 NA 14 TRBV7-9 CASSPFPQNEKLFF TGTGCCAGCAGCCCCTTTCCACAGAATGAAAAACTGTTTTTT
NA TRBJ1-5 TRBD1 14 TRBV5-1 CASSTTGGNQPQHF TGCGCCAGCAGCACGACAGGGGGCAATCAGCCCCAGCATTTT
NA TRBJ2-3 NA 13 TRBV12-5 CASGGPSTDTQYF TGTGCTAGTGGTGGCCCGTCCACAGATACGCAGTATTTT
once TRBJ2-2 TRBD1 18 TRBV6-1 CASSERGRGLPSTGELFF TGTGCCAGCAGTGAAAGGGGCAGGGGGCTTCCAAGCACCGGGGAGCTGTTTTTT
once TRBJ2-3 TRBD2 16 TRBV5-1 CASSLEGLVSTDTQYF TGCGCCAGCAGCTTGGAGGGACTAGTATCGACAGATACGCAGTATTTT
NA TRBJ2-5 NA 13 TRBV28 CASSLSGEETQYF TGTGCCAGCAGTTTGTCCGGTGAAGAGACCCAGTACTTC
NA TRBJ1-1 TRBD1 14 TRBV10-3 CAISPGQGVTEAFF TGTGCCATCAGCCCGGGACAGGGGGTCACTGAAGCTTTCTTT
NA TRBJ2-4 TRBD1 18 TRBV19 CASSTLGQLIRAKNIQYF TGTGCCAGTAGTACGCTGGGACAGTTGATTAGGGCCAAAAACATTCAGTACTTC
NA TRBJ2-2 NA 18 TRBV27 CASSFSLRGGSNTGELFF TGTGCCAGCAGTTTCTCGTTGAGAGGGGGTTCGAACACCGGGGAGCTGTTTTTT
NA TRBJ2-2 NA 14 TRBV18 CASSPRDDTGELFF TGTGCCAGCTCCCCAAGGGATGACACCGGGGAGCTGTTTTTT
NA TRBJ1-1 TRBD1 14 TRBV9 CASSGGQTYTEAFF TGTGCCAGCAGCGGGGGACAGACTTACACTGAAGCTTTCTTT
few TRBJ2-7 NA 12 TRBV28 CASSRLFYEQYF TGTGCCAGCAGCCGACTTTTCTACGAGCAGTACTTC
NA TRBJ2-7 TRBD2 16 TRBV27 CASSGGLAVSSYEQYF TGTGCCAGCAGTGGGGGACTAGCGGTGAGCTCCTACGAGCAGTACTTC
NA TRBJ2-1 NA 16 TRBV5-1 CASSDLGVGLYNEQFF TGCGCCAGCAGCGACCTAGGGGTGGGCCTCTACAATGAGCAGTTCTTC
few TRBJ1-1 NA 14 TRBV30 CAWSVHMVDTEAFF TGTGCCTGGAGTGTACACATGGTGGACACTGAAGCTTTCTTT
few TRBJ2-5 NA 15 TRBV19 CASSPRDRTRSTQYF TGTGCCAGTAGTCCTCGGGACCGTACCCGGAGTACCCAGTACTTC